This T cell receptor (beta chain) was sequenced during a study of shared clonotypes between healthy human individuals (TCRdb year 2020). About the full investigation: A few men and a couple of women, aged 18 to 49 years, made up the cohort. To estimate repertoire size and how much clonotype sharing occurs between individuals, the study deeply sequenced the blood TCR repertoires of several healthy adults. Libraries were prepared and TCR repertoires were sequenced by different laboratories using diverse techniques, in order to increase sequencing depth and limit assay-specific biases. Leukapheresis yielded between about 0.8 and 9.5 billion PBMCs per donor. For each donor, CD4 naive and CD4 memory were each run on three plates, CD8 naive on two plates, and CD8 memory on one plate. Study-wide conclusions, independent of this receptor: Pairwise subsampling indicated that sequencing depth was expected to affect the degree of clonotype sharing among donors. Because the study included only a small number of donors, the genetic and exposure-history diversity represented was limited. Rarefaction of sorted-subset datasets indicated incomplete sequencing despite the large sequencing depth. Across a handful of donors, approximately 4.9% of naive CD4, roughly 3.5% of naive CD8, approximately 2.5% of memory CD4, and 0.4% to 0.45% of memory CD8 clonotypes were shared. Compared with non-shared clonotypes, clonotypes shared by all four sorted-subset donors had higher generation probabilities. Sampling was restricted to blood, and TCR repertoires in tissue are likely to differ from TCR repertoires in blood. Naive subsets generally had larger estimated clonotype richness than memory subsets.

For this clone: Its recognized antigen is unknown. No qualities accompany the bases; no much larger clone lies one base away.

The germline V gene encodes CDR1 SGHVS and CDR2 FQNEAQ. Trimming leaves V shorter by 8 bases and J shorter by 5 bases, with the junction holding 8 bases beyond the gene matches. There are 13 amino acids in the CDR3, from cysteine to phenylalanine inclusive. Of the read, only the CDR3 DNA is kept; its 39 bases are in frame from base 1. CD8 naive samples consisted of CD45RO-negative cells that were positively selected for CCR7, yielding a CD45RA+CCR7+ population without TemRA cells. The donors were healthy, HIV-negative adults who had no recently reported acute infections or vaccinations. Every donor was a Caucasian adult residing in Nashville, Tennessee, USA. Blood was collected by leukapheresis, and PBMCs were isolated by Ficoll-Histopaque density gradient centrifugation and then cryopreserved in liquid nitrogen vapor phase. Analytical flow cytometry was used to check the purity and quantity of every magnetically sorted T cell population. Each sorted fraction had its genomic DNA isolated and then quantified by UV absorbance on a Nanodrop 2000c.

Using the deep immunoSEQ assay, multiplex PCR amplified TCR CDR3 regions from genomic DNA. Genomic DNA extracted from each cell subset was distributed evenly over all wells of several immunoSEQ 96-well plates, and each plate served as one replicate. For sorted subsets, roughly 200 ng of genomic DNA, equivalent to around 31,000 T cell genomes, went into each replicate PCR. The purified libraries were quantified using a Qubit 3.0 fluorometer, sized with a Bioanalyzer 2100, and then quantified again using the KAPA Library Quantification kit. Every immunoSEQ 96-well plate was sequenced on a separate single-read 150-cycle Illumina NextSeq 550 flow cell. In the authors' own workflow: Because the immunoSEQ output included only junctional sequences and no quality scores, the filtering could not be the same as the filtering used for full-length reads. To assign V/J genes and CDR3, sequences were annotated against IMGT germline references using PyIR, a Python wrapper for IgBLAST v1.9. Reads were removed for weak V/J assignments (E-value above 1e-6), missing CDR3, stop codons, out-of-frame junctions, or ambiguous translated residues. V3J clonotypes were defined as sequences sharing the same inferred V gene, J gene, and CDR3 amino acid sequence. To compute the percentage overlap between repertoires, the number of shared unique clonotypes was divided by the size of the smaller repertoire. RTK rarefaction, the Chao1 estimator, and Recon v2.1 estimates of unobserved clonotypes were used to assess repertoire richness. Generation probabilities for all TCRbeta clonotypes obtained by the gDNA method from a handful of donors were computed using OLGA. TCRdb took this table from immuneACCESS and kept in-frame rearrangements with V and J called. Such tables lack part of the clones; where checked against another copy, unresolved V genes explain under half of the gap, and the rest is unexplained. Clone size and V and J calls were adopted from that table, with D and trimming inferred from the DNA. Within this sample are around 1.9 million clones, with approximately 92% of them counted one time only. The ten top clones hold under 2% of the sample.

Material: naive CD8+ T cells from PBMCs. This specimen's cell subset or site label, interpreted: CD45RA+CCR7+. Here the chain combines TRBV7-8 and TRBJ1-2; TRBD1 aligns with 7 central bases. This TCR came from a man younger than 35 in good health. Some clones in this sample may be carry-over from other donors' samples. The CDR3 reads as follows: CASQGQPLYGYTF. The DNA is as follows: TGTGCCAGCCAGGGACAGCCTTTGTATGGCTACACCTTC.